A single T cell receptor beta chain is shown here with its context. Its antigen remains unidentified. No much larger clone is present one base from it, and per-base qualities are unavailable. V ends up 4 bases short and J 3 bases short, with an unmatched junction base count of 11. The germline V gene specifies MGHDK as CDR1 and SYGVNS as CDR2. The CDR3 starts with the cysteine, ends with the phenylalanine, and has 16 residues. CDR3 DNA only is kept here, 48 bases in frame from base 1. The data are from a study of beta chain features in type 1 diabetes (dated 2018 in TCRdb). Regarding the research as a whole: Mean age, gender distribution, total cell number and subset yield did not differ between patients and healthy donors. Naive and central memory subsets were obtained from all 30 or so donors, but regulatory and stem cell-like memory subsets were isolated from only 8 patients and roughly 8 healthy donors. Across all samples, about 110 million sorted cells were examined, and cell number per subset correlated strongly with RNA yield. The study compared the TCRB repertoires of sorted circulating CD4+ T cell subsets in recently diagnosed type 1 diabetes patients with those in matched healthy donors.

The High Capacity cDNA Reverse Transcription Kit was used to reverse transcribe all of the isolated RNA, meaning that expressed TCRB transcripts were what got sequenced. Deep immunoSEQ sequencing was applied to naive, central memory and regulatory T cell samples, giving an average of around 3.4 million total reads per sample. Sorted cells were lysed in RLT buffer and RNA was extracted with DNase-treated RNeasy Micro or Mini kits, depending on cell number. Each cell subset was processed on its own to prevent cross-contamination, while patient and healthy donor samples were processed together. Using the immunoSEQ multiplex PCR, TCRB sequences were amplified from cDNA into 87-bp fragments spanning the CDR3 region. Sequencing of the amplicons was done on the Illumina HiSeq platform. The authors processed their data as follows. PCR bias was corrected computationally using synthetic template baselines, and reads within Hamming distance 2 were collapsed, with unmergeable singletons discarded. By aligning reads against IMGT, V, D and J genes, CDR3 length, and insertions or deletions at six rearrangement sites were assigned. Within each subset, clonotype counts were normalized to the number of sorted cells before true diversity and Gini coefficients were calculated with the tcR R package. The overlap coefficient, calculated on TCRB nucleotide sequences, was used to quantify repertoire sharing. Out-of-frame TCRB sequences from naive cells were analyzed to stand in for the pre-selection repertoire. The table was pulled from immuneACCESS by TCRdb, which kept in-frame rearrangements only. Such tables lose some clones; where checked, under half of the loss comes from unresolved V genes, and the rest has no known cause. From that table come the V and J calls and clone size; the DNA was used to work out D and trimming. Within this sample are a few hundred thousand clones, with approximately 16% of them counted one time only. About 0.018% of the sample is taken by the ten largest.

The investigation overall reported the following: Shorter templates might have been favored by PCR, but patient and control samples were amplified and corrected together, so both groups would have been affected equally by any skew. Type 1 diabetes patients showed a moderate but significant shortening of TCRB CDR3 length in all four CD4+ subsets. Because the HLA sub-analyses included only small numbers of individuals, any influence of HLA type on TCRB rearrangement was left unresolved. Because cDNA rather than genomic DNA was sequenced, highly expressing activated cells could have been over-represented, although no difference in activation and CD3 levels was found between groups. At VDJ recombination sites, type 1 diabetes patients had fewer insertions and more deleted nucleotides, which implies abnormalities in thymic rearrangement. The naive, central memory and regulatory TCRB repertoires appeared to resemble one another more closely among patients than among healthy donors.

Each donor gave one peripheral blood draw, about 110 mL on average, collected into heparinised tubes. Naive, central memory, regulatory and stem cell-like memory CD4+ T cells were sorted on a BD FACSAria II using a panel including CD45RO, CCR7, CD25, CD127, CD95 and CD27. A purity above 95% was achieved for all sorted populations. PBMCs were isolated immediately by Lymphoprep density gradient centrifugation and stained directly without culture. Samples were stained and sorted in pairs, with one healthy donor and one patient per experiment, so that batch effects were minimized. The sequenced sample was naive CD4+ T cells from blood. Reading the label with the study, this specimen's cell subset or site is: true naive CD4+ T cells. This receptor chain uses TRBV25-1 and TRBJ1-1; TRBD1 aligns with 7 central bases. The receptor was derived from a young woman in good health. The CDR3 reads as follows: CASSGFPTGSHTEAFF. The DNA is TGTGCCAGCAGTGGATTCCCGACAGGGTCGCACACTGAAGCTTTCTTT.